What follows describes a single T cell receptor beta chain. Many counts were recorded for this clonotype. Its antigen is unknown. No base qualities exist here, and no much larger clone lies one base off it. A patient counted as having stable Graves' hyperthyroidism if no progression to ophthalmopathy occurred over 18 months of follow-up. Hyperthyroidism patients were newly diagnosed, with disease duration under 2 months, and aged 18 to 65 years. Any patient with an uncontrolled infection, another autoimmune disease, pregnancy or lactation was excluded. Clinical symptoms, serum thyroxine and TRAb, thyroid ultrasound, and orbital computed tomography formed the basis for the diagnoses. PBMCs were isolated from approximately 10 ml of fresh peripheral blood by Ficoll-Paque density gradient centrifugation. Total RNA was extracted with Trizol reagent, and quality was checked on an Agilent 2100 Bioanalyzer.

The sample originates from a study of T cells in Graves' hyperthyroidism and ophthalmopathy (dated 2019 in TCRdb). A note on the overall study: Peripheral blood was collected at initial diagnosis, before any treatment. After blood sampling, hyperthyroidism patients were treated with methimazole at a starting dose of 30 mg daily, and ophthalmopathy patients were treated with high-dose intravenous methylprednisolone. In about 6 Graves' hyperthyroidism patients, the study also compared T-cell repertoires from thyroid tissue with T-cell repertoires from blood. Prospective prediction of ophthalmopathy was tested in an independent validation cohort consisting of 18 hyperthyroidism patients and approximately 16 patients who later progressed to ophthalmopathy. The approximately 97 discovery patients were randomly divided into training and test sets at a 7:3 ratio. To identify distinguishing TCR V-J signatures, a discovery cohort of about 100 patients was used, comprising 43 with Graves' ophthalmopathy and 57 with stable Graves' hyperthyroidism. TCR Vbeta CDR3 sequencing of 120 to 150 peripheral blood samples (more than 40 ophthalmopathy, roughly 72 hyperthyroidism and 17 progressor patients) is reported in the paper. The full study reports these points: Most expanded thyroid clonotypes (frequency above 0.001) were also detected in blood, a finding suggesting that blood repertoires may reflect thyroid immune responses. In validation, the model predicted progression to ophthalmopathy a median of about 6.8 months before onset, with approximately 71% sensitivity and roughly 77% specificity. Sample size was not statistically predetermined, and investigators were not blinded to group allocation. A model built on a 13 V-J signature distinguished ophthalmopathy from stable hyperthyroidism, reaching roughly 88% sensitivity and approximately 83% specificity in cross-validation and 80%/75% in testing.

The TCR beta CDR3 regions were amplified from the RNA transcripts. The first round of RT-PCR for the TCR CDR3 was performed with the HTBI primer set and the Qiagen OneStep RT-PCR kit. Libraries were constructed in a second round of multiplex PCR, after which size selection and purification were carried out. The libraries were sequenced on an Illumina HiSeq2000 using paired-end 100 bp reads. The original pipeline was this. SOAPnuke was used to process the raw data, removing reads that contained adapters or uncalled bases, had a mean Phred below 15, or lacked an exact match to the constant primer or identifier. COPE v1.2.5 was used to merge high-quality paired reads, and clonotypes were defined as unique nucleotide sequences. MiTCR v1.1 was used to align the clonotypes against IMGT TRBV, TRBD and TRBJ reference segments. Analysis was restricted to V-J combinations with a frequency above 0.0001, which covered 99.2% of repertoires. A TCS score was defined as the ratio between F50 (clonal expansion) and ExV (chaos), using BLOSUM62-based TCRdist between CDR3 peptides within each V-J. Welch's t-statistics and random forest reduced around 550 V-J features to 13, which were used in a naive Bayes classifier (R e1071). TCRdb ran its own pipeline on the public reads, namely fastp trimming at Q25 and MiXCR clone calling, and kept in-frame beta chains. Each CDR3 protein gets just one entry, which takes the most common genes and DNA from the rows behind it. These V and J calls are TCRdb output, not the study's own analysis. This sample comprises some 300,000 distinct CDR3 sequences, roughly 15% of them detected only once. Of the sample, 7% to 9% falls within the top ten clones.

The CDR3, from cysteine to phenylalanine, totals 18 residues. Only the CDR3 DNA is retained, 54 bases long and in frame from the first base. Reading the germline V gene (reference sequence) gives CDR1 MNHEY and CDR2 SMNVEV. For this chain, trimming is 4 bases at the V end and 0 bases at the J end, and the number of junction bases without a gene match is 6. The chain links TRBV27 with TRBJ2-1; TRBD2 aligns with 13 central bases. The source material was blood. The TCR was taken from a middle-aged woman with Graves' hyperthyroidism. The nucleotide sequence is given as TGTGCCAGCAGTTCCAAACTAGCGGGAGGGCTCTCCTACAATGAGCAGTTCTTC. This gives the protein CASSSKLAGGLSYNEQFF.